The 14 T cell receptor beta chains listed next were all sequenced from one sample in a study of shared clonotypes between healthy human individuals. The repertoire was sequenced with immunoSEQ multiplex PCR; TCRdb's copy has only in-frame clones and lacks some. Of about 470,000 clones listed, more than 75% were seen once; the top ten hold roughly an eighth. Sequencing was carried out using PBMCs. The receptors were gathered from a woman aged 40 to 55 in good health. Some clones in this sample may be carry-over from other donors' samples.

This clone appeared a few times. The V and J genes are TRBV29-1 and TRBJ1-1; D not resolved. The germline CDR1 and CDR2 sequences are SQVTM and ANQGSEA. Trimming took 6 bases from V and 0 from J, leaving 17 bases between them. There are 15 residues in the CDR3. CDR3 protein: CSVSPGWGMNTEAFF. The CDR3 DNA reads as TGCAGCGTCTCGCCGGGTTGGGGTATGAACACTGAAGCTTTCTTT. The full variable domain, rest sourced from reference TRBV29-1 and TRBJ1-1, is SAVISQKPSRDICQRGTSLTIQCQVDSQVTMMFWYRQQPGQSLTLIATANQGSEATYESGFVIDKFPISRPNLTFSTLTVSNMSPEDSSIYLCSVSPGWGMNTEAFFGQGTRLTVV.

This chain links TRBV5-1 with TRBJ2-5; 10 nucleotides agree with TRBD2. This CDR3 has 17 residues. From germline, CDR1 is SGHRS and CDR2 YFSETQ. The junction had 14 bases not matched to a gene; V was cut back by 4 bases and J by 5 bases. The CDR3 bases are TGCGCCAGCAGCCCCACCGGGACTAGCGACCTGGAGGAGACCCAGTACTTC. It specifies CASSPTGTSDLEETQYF.

This clone was seen many times. The chain is built from TRBV27 and TRBJ1-1; D is uncertain. This CDR3 contains 14 residues. Trimming removed 0 bases at V and 1 base at J, with 6 bases between. The V gene's germline CDR1 is MNHEY and CDR2 SMNVEV (reference sequence). The CDR3: CASSLSARNTEAFF. CDR3 DNA: TGTGCCAGCAGTTTATCGGCACGGAACACTGAAGCTTTCTTT.

This clone was recorded a few times. The rearrangement uses TRBV5-1 and TRBJ1-1, with TRBD1 matching over 7 bases. Germline V CDR1 and CDR2: SGHRS, YFSETQ. The CDR3 runs to 15 residues. V was pared by 0 bases and J by 4 bases, with 6 bases of the junction left unmatched. The CDR3 region has the DNA TGCGCCAGCAGCTTGGCCTCGGACAGGCCCACTGAAGCTTTCTTT. As protein: CASSLASDRPTEAFF.

The gene calls are TRBV5-3 and TRBJ2-1; the D is unclear. TRBV5-3 is filed as an ORF, its function uncertain. Trimming pared 4 bases from V and 7 bases from J, leaving 15 bases between. The CDR3 contains 14 residues. Here the CDR3 DNA reads TGTGCCAGAAGCCCCCTGGTTAGCAGAAATGAGCAGTTCTTC. Its translation: CARSPLVSRNEQFF.

J is TRBJ2-7 and V is TRBV5-1, with D unclear. The CDR3 sequence is 13 residues long. CDR1 and CDR2 from the germline V gene are SGHRS and YFSETQ. The germline V and J ends were trimmed by 0 bases and 4 bases, with 8 bases remaining between them. CDR3 coding DNA: TGCGCCAGCAGCTTGGTGGACCGATACGAGCAGTACTTC. Amino acid sequence: CASSLVDRYEQYF.

This chain links TRBV10-3 with TRBJ1-4, with a possible D match to TRBD1 (6 bases). The V gene lost 3 bases and the J gene lost 5 bases, with 13 bases spanning the gap. This CDR3 has 15 residues. Per germline, CDR1 ENHRY and CDR2 SYGVKD. The CDR3 DNA is TGTGCCATCAGTGATCCGGGACAAGAAAATGAAAAACTGTTTTTT. As protein: CAISDPGQENEKLFF.

CDR3 region: CASSLTPGSEYNEQFF. CDR3 in DNA: TGTGCCAGCTCGCTTACTCCGGGATCCGAATACAATGAGCAGTTCTTC. J is TRBJ2-1 and V is TRBV18; D may be TRBD2 (5 bases). CDR3 size: 16 residues. V was shortened by 6 bases and J by 4 bases, with 19 bases between the two germline ends. Germline CDR1 and CDR2: KGHSH and LQKENI.

This rearrangement joins TRBV29-1 to TRBJ2-5, with a tentative D call TRBD1 (7 bases). This CDR3 has 14 amino acids. Germline-derived CDR1 and CDR2 are SQVTM and ANQGSEA. Trimming left V 3 bases short and J 5 bases short, with 16 bases between. The CDR3 region has the DNA TGCAGCGTTGATAATAAGGGGGCGGGGGAGACCCAGTACTTC. Its protein is CSVDNKGAGETQYF.

The table lists this clone with a few counts. This chain joins TRBV19 and TRBJ2-2, with 10 bases matching TRBD2. Germline V gene data show CDR1 as LNHDA and CDR2 as SQIVND (reference sequence). The CDR3 has 15 residues. V dropped 3 bases and J dropped 4; count of bases not matched to a gene: 2. The CDR3 DNA sequence: TGTGCCAGTAGTATGGGGACTAGCGCCACCGGGGAGCTGTTTTTT. It encodes CASSMGTSATGELFF.

The chain combines TRBV7-2 with TRBJ1-5; D not resolved. Trimming removed 5 bases from V and 5 bases from J, with 10 bases in between. The CDR3 extends over 13 amino acids. Germline V gives CDR1 SGHTA, CDR2 FQGNSA. The CDR3 DNA reads TGTGCCAGCAGCAAGGATCAGGATCAGCCCCAGCATTTT. Translated: CASSKDQDQPQHF.

To note about this clone: Given a far larger clone just one base away, this is likely a sequencing read error. The gene calls are TRBV7-9 and TRBJ2-7; 8 bases agree with TRBD2. Germline V gives CDR1 SEHNR, CDR2 FQNEAQ (reference sequence). The CDR3 has 18 residues. CDR3: CASSFLAGRSLGNYEQHF. CDR3 bases: TGTGCCAGCAGCTTTTTAGCGGGACGAAGCCTAGGGAACTACGAGCAGCACTTC.

The table lists this clone with a few counts. Written as DNA, the CDR3 is TGTGCCAGCAGCCCCACGCTCACTGAAGCTTTCTTT. This encodes CASSPTLTEAFF. The rearrangement uses TRBV9 and TRBJ1-1; the D is unclear. The V end was cut by 4 bases, the J end by 4 bases, with 8 bases between. The CDR3 runs to 12 residues. The germline CDR1 and CDR2 sequences are SGDLS and YYNGEE.

The chain couples TRBV7-2 to TRBJ2-3, with 8 nucleotides matching TRBD1. Germline values: CDR1 SGHTA, CDR2 FQGNSA. This CDR3 has 15 residues. The ends lost 5 bases at V and 2 bases at J; junction bases unmatched: 6. CDR3 region: CASSRQGQATDTQYF. CDR3 bases: TGTGCCAGCAGCCGACAGGGACAGGCCACAGATACGCAGTATTTT.